This section outlines one TCR beta chain sequence together with its context. CDR1 is SQVTM, CDR2 ANQGSEA, per germline. The V and J ends lost 7 bases and 9 bases, in that order; junction bases with no gene match: 13. The length of the CDR3 is 14 residues. TCR beta was sequenced from blood CD8+ and CD4+ T cells. Relapsing-remitting disease, either stable or active, was present in the multiple sclerosis controls, who were treatment-naive patients. In contrast to the negatively isolated CD8+ and CD4+ T cells, TEMRA cells were FACS-enriched. The RNA input was roughly 0.45 to 1 ug, and it was reverse transcribed with random hexamers. immunoSEQ multiplex PCR amplified TCR beta CDR3 across 54 Vbeta, 13 Jbeta. TCRdb reanalysed the immunoSEQ multiplex PCR reads using MiXCR and keeps one entry per CDR3 protein. The repertoire consists of 200,000 to 250,000 distinct CDR3 sequences, with 90% to 95% occurring once and the leading ten covering over 0.1%.

The data derive from a study of CD8 T cells in Susac syndrome. The gene calls are TRBV29-1 and TRBJ2-1, with 9 bases lining up with TRBD1. The receptor was isolated from a human donor with multiple sclerosis. The sequenced material came from CD8+ T cells from PBMCs. The CDR3 DNA follows: TGCAGCGCCGGACAGGGGACTCCCTTCGTTGAGCAGTTCTTC. This encodes CSAGQGTPFVEQFF.